This entry features one TCR beta chain sequence. The antigen is unknown. These data belong to a study of T cell responses to AZD1222 COVID-19 vaccine. Overall study: Recipients boosted at about 4 weeks or about 12 weeks are pooled. Study-wide findings and caveats: The study found vaccine-associated CD4 TCRs spanning spike, dominant at 160-218 and 743-854. Donors were mostly white British, more females; clonal diversity possibly underestimated. Nearly half of the spike-specific TCRs reportedly recognize variant regions that carry no mutations.

Clones were read by immunoSEQ multiplex PCR, and TCRdb kept only the in-frame ones, dropping some. Altogether 130,000 or so clones are present, 85% to 95% being singletons, with the ten largest covering around 7%. The CDR3 runs 16 residues. V was clipped by 6 bases and J by 4 bases, with 19 bases between them. Germline loops: CDR1 LNHNV, CDR2 YYDKDF (reference sequence). The starting material was peripheral blood, obtained on day 0 of AZD1222 vaccination. This TCR derives from an adult in good health. The chain combines TRBV15 with TRBJ2-1; D is undetermined. The CDR3 protein is CATRGVVLGGYNEQFF. The CDR3, as DNA: TGTGCCACCAGGGGCGTAGTGTTGGGCGGATACAATGAGCAGTTCTTC.